These T cell receptor beta chains were read from a single sample in a study of blood T cell repertoires in COVID-19. Here immunoSEQ multiplex PCR was the method, and the copy in TCRdb shows in-frame clones only, minus some. The sample yields approximately 63,000 clones, 87% seen once. Sequencing was carried out using peripheral blood. Source of these receptors: a man aged 80 or over in a cohort sampled during active COVID-19. The CDR3 runs from the conserved cysteine through the conserved F or W. The D gene is left open where the match is weak. Clone size is shown for a subset of rows, as once, few, many or a class of expanded clone.

CDR3 | DNA | size | D | J | V
CASSGQTNTGELFF | TGCGCCAGCAGCGGCCAGACGAACACCGGGGAGCTGTTTTTT | NA | NA | TRBJ2-2 | TRBV5-1
CSASGWLSGGTEAFF | TGCAGTGCTAGTGGCTGGTTATCGGGAGGCACTGAAGCTTTCTTT | once | NA | TRBJ1-1 | TRBV20-1
CASSLKRLAGNNEQFF | TGCGCCAGCAGCTTGAAGCGGCTAGCGGGAAACAATGAGCAGTTCTTC | NA | TRBD2 | TRBJ2-1 | TRBV5-1
CASSFRWTAASSYEQYF | TGCGCCAGCAGCTTCAGGTGGACAGCCGCAAGCTCCTACGAGCAGTACTTC | NA | NA | TRBJ2-7 | TRBV5-1
CATATGLNTEAFF | TGTGCCACCGCGACAGGGCTGAACACTGAAGCTTTCTTT | NA | TRBD1 | TRBJ1-1 | TRBV10-3
CASSLASVSPNEQFF | TGTGCCAGCAGCTTAGCTAGCGTGTCCCCCAATGAGCAGTTCTTC | NA | NA | TRBJ2-1 | TRBV7-2
CATSWGTLNTGELFF | TGTGCCACCAGCTGGGGGACACTTAACACCGGGGAGCTGTTTTTT | NA | NA | TRBJ2-2 | TRBV15
CASIGQLAGRQETQYF | TGTGCCAGCATAGGTCAACTAGCGGGACGCCAAGAGACCCAGTACTTC | NA | TRBD2 | TRBJ2-5 | TRBV2
CASSRPGGGIYGYTF | TGTGCCAGCAGTCGACCTGGGGGGGGAATCTATGGCTACACCTTC | NA | NA | TRBJ1-2 | TRBV5-4
CASSYSTGPSTDTQYF | TGTGCCAGCAGTTACTCGACAGGACCTAGCACAGATACGCAGTATTTT | NA | NA | TRBJ2-3 | TRBV6-5
CASSLAGEGTEAFF | TGTGCCAGCAGCTTAGCAGGGGAGGGCACTGAAGCTTTCTTT | NA | NA | TRBJ1-1 | TRBV7-3
CASLGRASEQFF | TGTGCCAGCTTGGGGAGGGCCAGTGAGCAGTTCTTC | NA | TRBD2 | TRBJ2-1 | TRBV6-5
CASRDRLSYEQYF | TGTGCCAGCAGAGACAGGTTGTCCTACGAGCAGTACTTC | NA | NA | TRBJ2-7 | TRBV6-5
CASSPRGGVYGYTF | TGTGCCAGCAGCCCTCGTGGAGGCGTCTATGGCTACACCTTC | NA | NA | TRBJ1-2 | TRBV3-1/TRBV3-2
CASSLVGGWEQFF | TGTGCCAGCAGCTTAGTCGGTGGTTGGGAGCAGTTCTTC | NA | NA | TRBJ2-1 | TRBV7-9
CASSFGAGDGGELFF | TGTGCCAGCAGCTTTGGGGCGGGGGATGGTGGGGAGCTGTTTTTT | NA | TRBD2 | TRBJ2-2 | TRBV7-2
CASSPLLAGASQETQYF | TGTGCCAGCTCACCACTTTTAGCGGGGGCCTCGCAAGAGACCCAGTACTTC | NA | TRBD2 | TRBJ2-5 | TRBV18
CAWSQKYEQYF | TGTGCCTGGAGTCAGAAATACGAGCAGTACTTC | NA | NA | TRBJ2-7 | TRBV30
CAIRDTVDEQYF | TGTGCCATCAGGGATACAGTCGACGAGCAGTACTTC | NA | NA | TRBJ2-7 | TRBV10-3
CASSIWGGNGYTF | TGTGCCAGTAGTATCTGGGGGGGGAATGGCTACACCTTC | NA | NA | TRBJ1-2 | TRBV19
CATSDDLGTGELFF | TGTGCCACCAGTGACGACTTGGGCACCGGGGAGCTGTTTTTT | NA | NA | TRBJ2-2 | TRBV24-1
CASSDRGVSTDTQYF | TGTGCCAGCAGTGATCGGGGGGTGAGCACAGATACGCAGTATTTT | NA | TRBD2 | TRBJ2-3 | TRBV2
CASTREENTEAFF | TGTGCCAGCACCAGGGAGGAGAACACTGAAGCTTTCTTT | NA | NA | TRBJ1-1 | TRBV12-3/TRBV12-4
CASSLAAGGLLYEQYF | TGTGCCAGCAGCTTGGCCGCAGGGGGCTTACTATACGAGCAGTACTTC | NA | TRBD1 | TRBJ2-7 | TRBV5-6
CASSQGTGELFF | TGTGCCAGTTCACAGGGAACCGGGGAGCTGTTTTTT | NA | NA | TRBJ2-2 | TRBV27
CASSLGPGQNHEQYF | TGTGCCAGCAGCTTAGGGCCGGGACAGAACCACGAGCAGTACTTC | NA | TRBD1 | TRBJ2-7 | TRBV7-3
CAWSVGGIGEQYF | TGTGCCTGGAGTGTGGGCGGGATTGGGGAGCAGTACTTC | NA | NA | TRBJ2-7 | TRBV30
CASSIVGRGIYNEQFF | TGTGCCAGTAGTATTGTTGGCAGGGGGATATACAATGAGCAGTTCTTC | NA | TRBD1 | TRBJ2-1 | TRBV19
CASSLSLTGNSPLHF | TGTGCCAGCAGTTTATCGTTAACAGGGAATTCACCCCTCCACTTT | NA | NA | TRBJ1-6 | TRBV27
CASSPLAGGPGELFF | TGTGCCAGCAGCCCTCTGGCGGGAGGGCCCGGGGAGCTGTTTTTT | NA | TRBD2 | TRBJ2-2 | TRBV14
CASRTRTGDTGELFF | TGTGCCAGCAGGACCAGGACAGGGGACACCGGGGAGCTGTTTTTT | NA | TRBD1 | TRBJ2-2 | TRBV6-5
CASSAQSETQYF | TGCGCCAGCAGTGCCCAAAGCGAGACCCAGTACTTC | NA | NA | TRBJ2-5 | TRBV10-1
CASSQGEQGWGSTDTQYF | TGTGCCAGCAGCCAAGGAGAACAGGGGTGGGGAAGCACAGATACGCAGTATTTT | NA | TRBD1 | TRBJ2-3 | TRBV3-1/TRBV3-2
CASSRGQGGTDTQYF | TGCGCCAGCAGCCGGGGACAGGGGGGGACAGATACGCAGTATTTT | NA | TRBD1 | TRBJ2-3 | TRBV5-1
CASSLTGTGYEQYF | TGTGCCAGCAGCTTGACCGGGACAGGATACGAGCAGTACTTC | NA | TRBD1 | TRBJ2-7 | TRBV7-2
CASSPPSRYEQYF | TGTGCCAGCTCACCACCCAGCAGGTACGAGCAGTACTTC | NA | NA | TRBJ2-7 | TRBV18
CASVLSSGNTIYF | TGTGCCAGCGTGCTGAGCTCTGGAAACACCATATATTTT | NA | NA | TRBJ1-3 | TRBV25-1
CASSLVAGGFTDTQYF | TGTGCCAGCAGCTTAGTAGCGGGGGGTTTCACAGATACGCAGTATTTT | NA | TRBD2 | TRBJ2-3 | TRBV7-2
CASSEALTGGGQPQHF | TGTGCCAGCAGTGAAGCGCTAACAGGGGGTGGACAGCCCCAGCATTTT | few | TRBD1 | TRBJ1-5 | TRBV6-1
CASSKGSEGALAGNTIYF | TGTGCCAGCAGCAAAGGGAGTGAGGGCGCCCTGGCGGGAAACACCATATATTTT | NA | NA | TRBJ1-3 | TRBV21-1
CASIGGAYEQYF | TGTGCCAGCATTGGCGGAGCCTACGAGCAGTACTTC | NA | NA | TRBJ2-7 | TRBV2
CASSLAGAGGNNEQFF | TGCGCCAGCAGCTTGGCCGGGGCGGGAGGGAACAATGAGCAGTTCTTC | NA | TRBD2 | TRBJ2-1 | TRBV5-1
CASSPRPTDTQYF | TGTGCCAGCAGTCCCAGGCCCACAGATACGCAGTATTTT | NA | NA | TRBJ2-3 | TRBV6-5
CASSLHAGSYEQYF | TGTGCCAGCAGCTTACATGCAGGGTCCTACGAGCAGTACTTC | NA | NA | TRBJ2-7 | TRBV7-7
CASSSRQGANSPLHF | TGTGCCAGCAGCTCGAGGCAGGGGGCCAATTCACCCCTCCACTTT | once | TRBD1 | TRBJ1-6 | TRBV7-2
CASSRGLSYNEQFF | TGCGCCAGCAGCCGAGGACTAAGCTACAATGAGCAGTTCTTC | NA | NA | TRBJ2-1 | TRBV4-1
CASSQASGTYEQYF | TGCGCCAGCAGCCAGGCTAGCGGGACATACGAGCAGTACTTC | NA | TRBD2 | TRBJ2-7 | TRBV4-1
CASSTQGAGGISAKNIQYF | TGTGCCAGTAGTACACAGGGAGCGGGGGGCATTTCAGCCAAAAACATTCAGTACTTC | NA | TRBD2 | TRBJ2-4 | TRBV19
CASSQPGLAGMNEQFF | TGTGCCAGCAGCCAGCCGGGACTAGCGGGAATGAATGAGCAGTTCTTC | few | TRBD2 | TRBJ2-1 | TRBV7-3
CASSVGTGLHQPQHF | TGTGCCAGCAGCGTAGGGACAGGACTGCATCAGCCCCAGCATTTT | NA | TRBD1 | TRBJ1-5 | TRBV9
CASSIASQETQYF | TGTGCCAGTAGTATAGCTAGCCAAGAGACCCAGTACTTC | NA | NA | TRBJ2-5 | TRBV19
CASSLGGSAGDTEAFF | TGTGCCAGCAGCTTGGGCGGGTCAGCCGGGGACACTGAAGCTTTCTTT | NA | NA | TRBJ1-1 | TRBV5-4
CASSMRGAYNEQFF | TGTGCCAGTAGTATGCGGGGGGCTTACAATGAGCAGTTCTTC | NA | TRBD2 | TRBJ2-1 | TRBV19